These T cell receptor beta chains were read from a single sample in a study of T-cell memory formation after mild COVID-19. TCRdb reprocessed the 5' RACE reads with MiXCR, giving one entry per CDR3 protein. The table includes about 140,000 distinct CDR3 sequences, approximately 15% detected once. The specimen sequenced was PBMCs or a T cell subset sorted from them (not recorded which). These receptor sequences come from an adult woman who had mild COVID-19 (a few samples of this study predate the infection). Cell type and time point are not known. Each CDR3 is given with its conserved first and last residue. The order of the fields is clone size, J gene, D gene, V gene, CDR3 DNA, CDR3 protein. The D gene is left open where the match is weak. Expanded clones get a size class; other rows say once, few or many, or leave the size out.

NA	TRBJ1-1	NA	TRBV24-1	TGTGCCACCAGTGATTTGCACGACAGCCGGGAGCCGATGAACACTGAAGCTTTCTTT	CATSDLHDSREPMNTEAFF
many	TRBJ2-7	NA	TRBV5-1	TGCGCCAGCAGCTTGGTCGCCGCTTTTTCAAGCTACGAGCAGTACTTC	CASSLVAAFSSYEQYF
NA	TRBJ2-1	TRBD2	TRBV19	TGTGCCAGTTCCCCGACTAGCGGGATTGGGAATGAGCAGTTCTTC	CASSPTSGIGNEQFF
many	TRBJ1-2	TRBD1	TRBV7-8	TGTGCCAGCAGCTTATCCAGGGCAGGGGGCTACCGCAATGGCTACACCTTC	CASSLSRAGGYRNGYTF
NA	TRBJ2-1	NA	TRBV29-1	TGCAGCGTTTGGCCGAATGAGCAGTTCTTC	CSVWPNEQFF
NA	TRBJ2-1	TRBD2	TRBV7-2	TGTGCCAGCAGCGGCCCCGGGACTAGCGGGAACAATGAGCAGTTCTTC	CASSGPGTSGNNEQFF
many	TRBJ2-3	TRBD2	TRBV7-3	TGTGCCAGCAGCCACCTTAGCGGGACCACAGATACGCAGTATTTT	CASSHLSGTTDTQYF
NA	TRBJ2-5	NA	TRBV7-2	TGTGCCAGCACCTTGGGGGACGCCCGGGAGACCCAGTACTTC	CASTLGDARETQYF
few	TRBJ2-1	NA	TRBV30	TGTGCCTGGAGTGACCGGAGCCCCTACAATGAGCAGTTCTTC	CAWSDRSPYNEQFF
NA	TRBJ2-1	TRBD2	TRBV7-9	TGTGCCAGCAGCCAGCCTCCGGGACTAGCGGGTTACAATGAGCAGTTCTTC	CASSQPPGLAGYNEQFF
NA	TRBJ2-7	TRBD2	TRBV20-1	TGCAGTCCCTCCCCTGAGCGGGGGCGCTACGAGCAGTACTTC	CSPSPERGRYEQYF
NA	TRBJ1-2	TRBD1	TRBV29-1	TGCAGCGTGGACAGGGGCCGGAGTGGCTACACCTTC	CSVDRGRSGYTF
NA	TRBJ2-1	NA	TRBV5-6	TGTGCCAGCAGCTTAGGAGGGGGGGCCCCCTACAATGAGCAGTTCTTC	CASSLGGGAPYNEQFF
NA	TRBJ2-1	TRBD2	TRBV5-1	TGCGCCAGCAGCTTGGAGCTAGCGGGAGCCAATGAGCAGTTCTTC	CASSLELAGANEQFF
few	TRBJ2-5	TRBD1	TRBV5-6	TGTGCCAGCAGCTTAAGGGACAGGGCGCAAGAGACCCAGTACTTC	CASSLRDRAQETQYF
few	TRBJ2-7	TRBD2	TRBV12-3/TRBV12-4	TGTGCCAGCAGTTTCCCACCACTAGCGGGGGGCGGTTACGAGCAGTACTTC	CASSFPPLAGGGYEQYF
NA	TRBJ2-1	NA	TRBV7-9	TGTGCCAGCAGCTTACGCCCTAATGAGCAGTTCTTC	CASSLRPNEQFF
few	TRBJ2-1	NA	TRBV12-3/TRBV12-4	TGTGCCAGCAGTTTGGCCCCAGTCAATGAGCAGTTCTTC	CASSLAPVNEQFF
many	TRBJ1-1	NA	TRBV6-6	TGTGCCAGCATGTCTACCCGCACTGAAGCTTTCTTT	CASMSTRTEAFF
NA	TRBJ1-2	NA	TRBV24-1	TGTGCCACCAGTAGGGACGGAATCTATGGCTACACCTTC	CATSRDGIYGYTF
NA	TRBJ1-2	NA	TRBV12-3/TRBV12-4	TGTGCCAGCAGTTTAGCGCTAACGGGTTATGGCTACACCTTC	CASSLALTGYGYTF
NA	TRBJ2-2	NA	TRBV7-9	TGTGCCAGCAGCTTAGTCGTAGGAACGGGGTCCACCGGGGAGCTGTTTTTT	CASSLVVGTGSTGELFF
many	TRBJ1-5	NA	TRBV12-3/TRBV12-4	TGTGCCAGCAGTTTAAGGGACTATCAGCCCCAGCATTTT	CASSLRDYQPQHF
NA	TRBJ2-1	NA	TRBV9	TGTGCCAGCAGCGAGGGGACGGGGAATGAGCAGTTCTTC	CASSEGTGNEQFF
few	TRBJ2-3	TRBD2	TRBV20-1	TGCAGTGCCGCAAGTGCCCGGGGGGGGGTGGATACGCAGTATTTT	CSAASARGGVDTQYF
NA	TRBJ2-3	TRBD2	TRBV20-1	TGCAGTGCTCCTGACGGGAGGGTTGGCACAGATACGCAGTATTTT	CSAPDGRVGTDTQYF
NA	TRBJ1-5	TRBD1	TRBV6-2/TRBV6-3	TGTGCCAGCAGTTACCCGGACAGGTACTATAGCAATCAGCCCCAGCATTTT	CASSYPDRYYSNQPQHF
NA	TRBJ2-3	NA	TRBV5-4	TGTGCCAGCATCGCGAGTACAGCGGAAACGGTAGTCCCGGACTCCCACACAGATACGCAGTATTTT	CASIASTAETVVPDSHTDTQYF
few	TRBJ1-2	NA	TRBV18	TGTGCCAGCTCACCACCGTCGGAGCTCTATGGCTACACCTTC	CASSPPSELYGYTF
NA	TRBJ2-1	NA	TRBV3-1	TGTGCCAGCAGCCAAGGCCCAGGCGGTGAGCAGTTCTTC	CASSQGPGGEQFF
many	TRBJ2-7	NA	TRBV29-1	TGCAGCGCCCTCGACAGGACCTACGAGCAGTACTTC	CSALDRTYEQYF
NA	TRBJ1-1	NA	TRBV4-1	TGCGCCAGCCTCGGGAACACTGAAGCTTTCTTT	CASLGNTEAFF
NA	TRBJ2-7	NA	TRBV12-3/TRBV12-4	TGTGCCAGCAGCGACAGGAACGGCTACGAGCAGTACTTC	CASSDRNGYEQYF
NA	TRBJ2-7	TRBD2	TRBV4-3	TGCGCCAGCAGCCAAGAGGAGCGGGAGCAATGGAAAACCCCCTCCTACGAGCAGTACTTC	CASSQEEREQWKTPSYEQYF
NA	TRBJ2-5	NA	TRBV12-3/TRBV12-4	TGTGCCAGCATGCCGCATAACCAAGAGACCCAGTACTTC	CASMPHNQETQYF
NA	TRBJ1-2	NA	TRBV7-2	TGTGCCAGCAGCTACGGGACATATAGGGGCTACACCTTC	CASSYGTYRGYTF
NA	TRBJ1-2	NA	TRBV27	TGTGCCAGCAGTTCCCCTACTAACTATGGCTACACCTTC	CASSSPTNYGYTF
NA	TRBJ2-1	TRBD2	TRBV7-9	TGTGCCAGCAGCTTAGCGGGACTAGCGGGAGAGGTGTTCTTC	CASSLAGLAGEVFF
NA	TRBJ2-3	TRBD2	TRBV20-1	TGCAGTGCTAGAGCCCTAGCGGGAGGCTCGGGCACAGATACGCAGTATTTT	CSARALAGGSGTDTQYF
many	TRBJ2-7	TRBD2	TRBV12-3/TRBV12-4	TGTGCCAGCAGCCTTGGACTAGCGGGAAGCTACGAGCAGTACTTC	CASSLGLAGSYEQYF
few	TRBJ2-7	NA	TRBV25-1	TGTGCCAGCAGTGAACTCGGCCTCGAGGCGAACGAGCAGTACTTC	CASSELGLEANEQYF
NA	TRBJ2-3	NA	TRBV7-2	TGTGCCAGCAGAAGTGAGACAGATACGCAGTATTTT	CASRSETDTQYF
NA	TRBJ1-2	NA	TRBV7-2	TGTGCCAGCAGCCCCCTTCGAGCTGGGGGTGGCTACACCTTC	CASSPLRAGGGYTF
NA	TRBJ2-2	NA	TRBV3-1	TGTGCCAGCAGCCACTGGGGCACCGGGGAGCTGTTTTTT	CASSHWGTGELFF
NA	TRBJ2-2	NA	TRBV20-1	TGCAGTGCTAGTAACCCAAGGGGCGCCGGGGAGCTGTTTTTT	CSASNPRGAGELFF
few	TRBJ1-1	TRBD1	TRBV20-1	TGCAGTGCTAGAGATCAAGGACAGGCGGCTTTCTTT	CSARDQGQAAFF
few	TRBJ2-1	NA	TRBV4-1	TGCGCCAGCAGCCAAGCACATCGGGACGGCGGAAATGAGCAGTTCTTC	CASSQAHRDGGNEQFF